These 29 T cell receptor beta chains were all obtained from the same sample, sequenced in a study of cytomegalovirus exposure and HLA in healthy donors. The PCR contained 60 Vbeta and 13 Jbeta primers. Assay used: immunoSEQ multiplex PCR; TCRdb lists only in-frame clones, some missing. This sample's table has tens of thousands of clones. Material for sequencing was PBMCs. These receptors all come from a man over 45 in good health and CMV-seropositive.

This sequence joins TRBV29-1 and TRBJ2-1, with 10 bases matching TRBD2. Germline V CDR1 and CDR2: SQVTM, ANQGSEA. V shed 7 bases, J shed 1 base, and the junction held 16 bases outside the gene matches. The CDR3 has 18 residues. The CDR3 loop reads CSAGKTGLASGSYNEQFF. The CDR3 bases are TGCAGCGCAGGTAAAACGGGACTAGCGTCAGGTTCCTACAATGAGCAGTTCTTC.

The rearrangement links TRBV6-1 to TRBJ1-5; 7 positions agree with TRBD1. CDR3 length: 14 residues. Germline-derived CDR1 and CDR2 are MNHNS and SASEGT. After removal of 7 bases from V and 5 bases from J, the junction contained 8 bases not matched to a gene. CDR3 bases: TGTGCCAGCACCTCGGGACAGAGAGATCAGCCCCAGCATTTT. As protein: CASTSGQRDQPQHF.

The rearrangement uses TRBV7-3 and TRBJ2-6; TRBD1 matches 7 bases. Germline V gene sequence: CDR1 SGHTA, CDR2 FQGTGA. The CDR3 length is 16 residues. Germline trimming cut 6 bases from V and 4 bases from J; bases unmatched to any gene: 9. CDR3: CASSRQGGAGANVLTF. In DNA form, the CDR3 reads TGTGCCAGCAGTCGCCAAGGGGGCGCCGGGGCCAACGTCCTGACTTTC.

This chain links TRBV7-9 with TRBJ2-1; 15 nucleotides align to TRBD2. CDR1 and CDR2 from the germline V gene are SEHNR and FQNEAQ (reference sequence). The CDR3 extends over 18 amino acids. After removal of 5 bases from V and 7 bases from J, the junction contained 12 bases not matched to a gene. The CDR3 coding sequence is TGTGCCAGCAGCGCGGGACTAGCGGGAGGCGTTTTTGGGAATGAGCAGTTCTTC. Protein product: CASSAGLAGGVFGNEQFF.

The chain is built from TRBV6-6 and TRBJ1-1; D call uncertain. The CDR3 contains 15 residues. Trimming left V 2 bases short and J 6 bases short, with 16 bases between. The germline V gene encodes CDR1 MNHNY and CDR2 SVGAGI (reference sequence). The DNA for the CDR3 is TGTGCCAGCAGTTACCGCCCCGGCTTAAGCGCTGAAGCTTTCTTT. Translating gives CASSYRPGLSAEAFF.

The CDR3 sequence: CASSPTTGQAETQYF. CDR3 DNA sequence: TGTGCCAGTAGTCCTACAACGGGACAGGCAGAGACCCAGTACTTC. The chain couples TRBV19 to TRBJ2-5; 8 bases line up with TRBD1. Looked up from germline, CDR1 is LNHDA and CDR2 is SQIVND (reference sequence). The CDR3 is 15 residues long. V trimming: 5 bases; J trimming: 4 bases; junction bases outside the gene matches: 9.

The V call is TRBV6-5, the J call TRBJ1-1; 8 nucleotides match TRBD1. Trimming at V came to 2 bases and at J to 5 bases, leaving 4 bases not matched to a gene. The germline V gene has CDR1 MNHEY and CDR2 SVGAGI. The CDR3 totals 14 residues. CDR3 DNA: TGTGCCAGCAGTTACCAGGGGGCAGGGACTGAAGCTTTCTTT. Amino acid sequence: CASSYQGAGTEAFF.

The chain is built from TRBV4-1 and TRBJ1-5; the D gene is possibly TRBD1 (5 bases). The CDR3 has 15 amino acids. Trimming took 0 bases from V and 4 from J, leaving 10 bases between them. Per the germline V gene, CDR1 is MGHRA and CDR2 is YSYEKL. CDR3 sequence (DNA): TGCGCCAGCAGCCAAGATCAGGGCAGAAATCAGCCCCAGCATTTT. Translating it yields CASSQDQGRNQPQHF.

CDR3 nucleotides: TGCGCCAGCGCAAGCCCTAACACCGGGGAGCTGTTTTTT. Residues: CASASPNTGELFF. This chain uses TRBV5-1 with TRBJ2-2; D unclear. The CDR3 has 13 amino acids. Trimming took off 7 bases at V and 2 bases at J, with 9 bases between the two ends. Germline-derived CDR1 and CDR2 are SGHRS and YFSETQ. Looking up the rest from reference TRBV5-1 and TRBJ2-2 gives the full variable domain: KAGVTQTPRYLIKTRGQQVTLSCSPISGHRSVSWYQQTPGQGLQFLFEYFSETQRNKGNFPGRFSGRQFSNSRSEMNVSTLELGDSALYLCASASPNTGELFFGEGSRLTVL.

The chain combines TRBV5-1 with TRBJ1-5; 8 nucleotides align to TRBD1. Germline CDR1 is SGHRS and CDR2 is YFSETQ. The V segment lost 4 bases and the J segment 2 bases; nucleotides outside the gene matches: 2. The CDR3 is 14 amino acids. The CDR3 loop is CASSGQGGNQPQHF. Here the CDR3 DNA reads TGCGCCAGCAGCGGACAGGGTGGCAATCAGCCCCAGCATTTT.

The chain carries TRBV15 and TRBJ2-1; 8 bases agree with TRBD2. The germline V gene encodes CDR1 LNHNV and CDR2 YYDKDF (reference sequence). This CDR3 comprises 14 residues. V shed 0 bases and J 8 bases; nucleotides not matched to a gene: 3. CDR3 residues: CATSRDGGGDEQFF. The DNA of the CDR3 is TGTGCCACCAGCAGAGACGGGGGGGGCGATGAGCAGTTCTTC.

V and J are TRBV27 and TRBJ2-7, with a tentative D call TRBD2 (6 bases). V gave up 3 bases and J gave up 3 bases, with 9 bases separating them. This CDR3 spans 13 amino acids. The V gene's germline CDR1 is MNHEY and CDR2 SMNVEV (reference sequence). The CDR3 DNA follows: TGTGCCAGCAGTTTCCAGGGAGGCTACGAGCAGTACGTC. This gives the protein CASSFQGGYEQYV.

The V and J genes are TRBV7-9 and TRBJ1-1, with a possible D match to TRBD1 (5 bases). V was clipped by 1 base and J by 0 bases, with 6 bases between them. The CDR3 extends over 14 amino acids. Germline loops: CDR1 SEHNR, CDR2 FQNEAQ (reference sequence). The CDR3 protein is CASSLGGMNTEAFF. Written as DNA, the CDR3 is TGTGCCAGCAGCTTAGGGGGCATGAACACTGAAGCTTTCTTT. Drawing the rest from reference TRBV7-9 and TRBJ1-1, the complete variable domain is DTGVSQNPRHKITKRGQNVTFRCDPISEHNRLYWYRQTLGQGPEFLTYFQNEAQLEKSRLLSDRFSAERPKGSFSTLEIQRTEQGDSAMYLCASSLGGMNTEAFFGQGTRLTVV.

V usage is TRBV30 and J usage is TRBJ2-1; possibly TRBD2 for D (6 bases). The CDR3 has 13 amino acids. V was shortened by 5 bases and J by 0 bases, with 8 bases between the two germline ends. CDR1 is GTSNPN, CDR2 SVGIG, per germline (reference sequence). The CDR3 loop is CAWGGTSYNEQFF. The CDR3 DNA reads TGTGCCTGGGGAGGGACCTCCTACAATGAGCAGTTCTTC.

The V call is TRBV28, the J call TRBJ1-2; 9 bases match TRBD1. J lost 2 bases, V lost 5 bases, and 6 bases had no gene match. CDR1 MDHEN and CDR2 SYDVKM come from the germline V gene. The CDR3 spans 15 residues. The DNA for the CDR3 is TGTGCCAGCAGTACCCCACAGGGGGCAAACTATGGCTACACCTTC. It is translated as CASSTPQGANYGYTF.

The rearrangement joins TRBV27 to TRBJ2-1; 8 bases align to TRBD1. V lost 4 bases to trimming and J lost 3 bases; unmatched junction nucleotides: 5. In germline, CDR1 is MNHEY, CDR2 SMNVEV (reference sequence). The CDR3 totals 15 residues. DNA for the CDR3: TGTGCCAGCAGTTCAGGGGGCGCATTCTACAATGAGCAGTTCTTC. This translates into CASSSGGAFYNEQFF.

CDR3 nucleotide sequence: TGTGCCAGCAGCTTACGCCGGAGCTCCTACAATGAGCAGTTCTTC. Amino acid sequence: CASSLRRSSYNEQFF. The rearrangement uses TRBV7-9 and TRBJ2-1; D remains ambiguous. Germline loops: CDR1 SEHNR, CDR2 FQNEAQ (reference sequence). The ends were cut back, 2 bases at V and 0 bases at J, with 8 bases in the middle. The CDR3 spans 15 residues.

J is TRBJ1-2 and V is TRBV30; no clear D. The germline V and J ends were trimmed by 0 bases and 0 bases, with 14 bases remaining between them. The germline V gene encodes CDR1 GTSNPN and CDR2 SVGIG (reference sequence). The CDR3 length is 16 residues. The CDR3 sequence is CAWSVLSGQPNYGYTF. The CDR3 DNA is TGTGCCTGGAGTGTATTGTCAGGCCAACCTAACTATGGCTACACCTTC.

The V and J genes are TRBV27 and TRBJ2-3; tentative D call: TRBD2 (5 bases). Trimming took 1 base from V and 6 from J, leaving 14 bases between them. Germline-derived CDR1 and CDR2 are MNHEY and SMNVEV (reference sequence). The CDR3 length is 15 residues. CDR3: CASSLWGSGGDTQYF. The CDR3 bases are TGTGCCAGCAGTTTATGGGGATCGGGCGGGGATACGCAGTATTTT.

The rearrangement joins TRBV6-4 to TRBJ2-2; 7 positions agree with TRBD2. Losses at the gene ends were 3 bases for V and 6 bases for J; bases not matched to a gene: 4. The CDR3 has 14 residues. Germline V lookup: CDR1 MRHNA, CDR2 SNTAGT. CDR3 bases: TGTGCCAGCAGTGAGGCCCTAGCGGCCGGGGAGCTGTTTTTT. Translation gives CASSEALAAGELFF.

The rearrangement joins TRBV19 to TRBJ1-2; D is possibly TRBD1 (5 bases). The CDR3 spans 15 residues. The germline V gene encodes CDR1 LNHDA and CDR2 SQIVND (reference sequence). The V end was cut by 5 bases, the J end by 1 base, with 14 bases between. CDR3 region: CASSPNGRGNYGYTF. The CDR3 bases are TGTGCCAGTAGTCCCAATGGTAGGGGTAACTATGGCTACACCTTC.

This chain connects TRBV19 to TRBJ1-5, with no clear D. The CDR3 runs to 15 residues. CDR1 LNHDA and CDR2 SQIVND come from the germline V gene (reference sequence). Deletions cut 3 bases from V and 0 bases from J, with 9 bases between. CDR3 DNA: TGTGCCAGTAGTATCTCCCAGAATAGCAATCAGCCCCAGCATTTT. Translating gives CASSISQNSNQPQHF.

This chain joins TRBV6-6 and TRBJ1-5; D possibly corresponds to TRBD1 (6 bases). Trimming stripped 6 bases from V and 4 bases from J, with 19 bases between. CDR1 is MNHNY, CDR2 SVGAGI, per germline (reference sequence). The CDR3 consists of 16 residues. The CDR3 protein is CASSSDRSYMNQPQHF. CDR3 nucleotides: TGTGCCAGCAGCTCCGACAGGAGTTATATGAATCAGCCCCAGCATTTT.

The rearrangement joins TRBV30 to TRBJ2-1, with 8 bases lining up with TRBD1. The CDR3 consists of 15 residues. The V gene's germline CDR1 is GTSNPN and CDR2 SVGIG (reference sequence). V gave up 3 bases and J gave up 2 bases; unmatched junction bases: 6. The CDR3 DNA sequence: TGTGCCTGGAGCGATACAGGGGGAACCTACAATGAGCAGTTCTTC. Its translation is CAWSDTGGTYNEQFF.

V gene TRBV18 combines with J gene TRBJ1-1, with TRBD1 matching 7 bases. Germline V gene sequence: CDR1 KGHSH, CDR2 LQKENI. V lost 5 bases to trimming and J lost 0 bases; unmatched junction nucleotides: 12. This CDR3 contains 17 residues. CDR3 in DNA: TGTGCCAGCTCAGCATATGAGGGGGCAGGCCTGAACACTGAAGCTTTCTTT. As protein: CASSAYEGAGLNTEAFF.

The chain is built from TRBV19 and TRBJ1-2, with D possibly matching TRBD1 (5 bases). Deletions cut 8 bases from V and 2 bases from J, with 9 bases between. The germline V gene encodes CDR1 LNHDA and CDR2 SQIVND (reference sequence). CDR3 length: 12 amino acids. The CDR3 DNA follows: TGTGCCAGTCAGGGTTCGAACTATGGCTACACCTTC. Protein product: CASQGSNYGYTF.

The J gene is TRBJ2-1, the V gene TRBV30, with a tentative D call TRBD2 (6 bases). Looked up from germline, CDR1 is GTSNPN and CDR2 is SVGIG (reference sequence). This CDR3 region has 14 residues. The V gene lost 2 bases and the J gene lost 7 bases, with 15 bases spanning the gap. The CDR3 nucleotides are TGTGCCTGGAGTATCGGGAGCCCTCGGAATGAGCAGTTCTTC. Its translation is CAWSIGSPRNEQFF.

The chain carries TRBV18 and TRBJ2-3; D may be TRBD1 (6 bases). The ends were cut back, 3 bases at V and 0 bases at J, with 16 bases in the middle. The CDR3 totals 17 residues. Germline V lookup: CDR1 KGHSH, CDR2 LQKENI. CDR3 amino acids: CASSPYAGVGSTDTQYF. In nucleotides, the CDR3 is TGTGCCAGCTCACCCTATGCAGGGGTTGGGAGCACAGATACGCAGTATTTT.

The rearrangement uses TRBV18 and TRBJ2-5, with D uncertain. The V end was cut by 0 bases, the J end by 5 bases, with 13 bases between. The CDR3 is made up of 15 amino acids. Looked up from germline, CDR1 is KGHSH and CDR2 is LQKENI. CDR3 DNA: TGTGCCAGCTCACCACCGGCCCTCCGATACGAGACCCAGTACTTC. It translates to CASSPPALRYETQYF.